This T cell receptor (beta chain) came from a study of cytomegalovirus exposure and HLA in healthy donors. Overall study: The study's early data release held tens of millions of unique TCRs from HLA-typed donors. Study-wide results and limits: The authors later found HLA-associated TCR beta chains more clonally expanded than equally common others. Most of the TCR beta V segments (in an earlier analysis) were productive either about 87% or about 30% of the time.

The PCR was carried out with 60 Vbeta primers and 13 Jbeta primers. The assay was immunoSEQ multiplex PCR, and TCRdb's table has in-frame clones only and misses some. The sample contains more than 95,000 clones, 80% of which appear only once. Germline V gene lookup returns CDR1 GTSNPN and CDR2 SVGIG (reference sequence). The CDR3 totals 14 residues. V dropped 5 bases and J dropped 0 bases, with 8 bases sitting between them. Note on this clone: What it binds is not known.

The TCR sequence derives from a man aged 25-40 years in good health and CMV-seropositive. The sample comprised PBMCs. The V call is TRBV30, the J call TRBJ2-6; unclear D gene. CDR3 sequence: CAWGTGSGANVLTF. The DNA for the CDR3 is TGTGCCTGGGGTACGGGCTCTGGGGCCAACGTCCTGACTTTC.